The 20 T cell receptor beta chains listed next were all sequenced from one sample in a study of technical replicates of blood from a few donors. Using immunoSEQ multiplex PCR, the repertoire was profiled, and TCRdb retains in-frame clones only, with some absent. The table shows 65,000 to 85,000 clones, with 85% to 95% occurring only once. The specimen was T cells isolated from PBMCs. The receptors shown here come from a human donor in good health.

The gene calls are TRBV6-1 and TRBJ2-7; maybe TRBD1 (7 bases). V shed 4 bases and J shed 3 bases, with 16 bases lying between them. This CDR3 has 15 amino acids. Germline V CDR1 and CDR2: MNHNS, SASEGT. CDR3 loop: CASSVQTGRIYEQYF. CDR3 in DNA: TGTGCCAGCAGTGTACAGACAGGGAGGATCTACGAGCAGTACTTC.

The chain combines TRBV19 with TRBJ2-2; TRBD1 aligns across 8 bases. This CDR3 has 15 amino acids. The germline V gene encodes CDR1 LNHDA and CDR2 SQIVND (reference sequence). Losses at the gene ends were 10 bases for V and 6 bases for J; bases not matched to a gene: 13. In nucleotides, the CDR3 is TGTGCCACCTACGACAGGGGAGAAGGGGCCGGGGAGCTGTTTTTT. Its protein product is CATYDRGEGAGELFF.

This chain uses TRBV5-8 with TRBJ2-7, with 9 positions matching TRBD2. With 1 base clipped from V and 0 bases from J, the junction kept 11 bases outside the gene matches. The CDR3 runs 18 residues. The germline V gene encodes CDR1 SGHTS and CDR2 YDEGEE. The CDR3 DNA is TGTGCCAGCAGCTTGATGCGGGAGGGCCTCCATTCCTCCTACGAGCAGTACTTC. Residues: CASSLMREGLHSSYEQYF.

This rearrangement joins TRBV12-5 to TRBJ2-6, with TRBD2 as a possible D gene (6 bases). The V gene lost 0 bases and the J gene lost 1 base, with 16 bases spanning the gap. Germline CDR1 is LGHNT and CDR2 is FRNRAP. The CDR3 loop spans 19 amino acids. CDR3: CASGLVGAPGESGANVLTF. In DNA form, the CDR3 reads TGTGCTAGTGGTTTGGTAGGTGCTCCGGGAGAGTCTGGGGCCAACGTCCTGACTTTC.

V usage is TRBV6-8 and J usage is TRBJ2-7; TRBD2 matches at 8 bases. The CDR3 length is 16 residues. CDR1 MNHGY and CDR2 SAAAGT come from the germline V gene. With V trimmed by 5 bases and J by 9 bases, 18 bases remained unmatched. In DNA, the CDR3 is TGTGCCAGCAGTCCCAGGGGACTAGGCGGGGATTGGGGGCAGTACTTC. Amino acid sequence: CASSPRGLGGDWGQYF.

This chain connects TRBV7-9 to TRBJ2-7; TRBD1 might be the D (6 bases). The CDR3 extends over 15 amino acids. Per germline, CDR1 SEHNR and CDR2 FQNEAQ (reference sequence). The V gene lost 5 bases and the J gene lost 2 bases, with 16 bases spanning the gap. In DNA form, the CDR3 reads TGTGCCAGCAGCCCTTATTTGGGACAAACCTACGAGCAGTACTTC. Its translation is CASSPYLGQTYEQYF.

The V call is TRBV9, the J call TRBJ2-7; TRBD2 agrees at 7 bases. The CDR3 totals 18 residues. V was pared by 1 base and J by 3 bases, with 16 bases of the junction left unmatched. Germline V gives CDR1 SGDLS, CDR2 YYNGEE. CDR3 in amino acids: CASSVSGGRAQHFYEQYF. The CDR3 bases are TGTGCCAGCAGCGTAAGTGGTGGGAGGGCCCAACACTTCTACGAGCAGTACTTC.

The chain couples TRBV5-1 to TRBJ2-3; 7 bases fit TRBD1. V lost 4 bases and J lost 2; bases outside the gene matches: 7. This CDR3 region has 15 residues. Germline values: CDR1 SGHRS, CDR2 YFSETQ. This CDR3 reads CASSGTAKTTDTQYF. CDR3 nucleotide sequence: TGCGCCAGCAGCGGGACAGCGAAAACCACAGATACGCAGTATTTT.

This chain links TRBV30 with TRBJ2-3; possibly TRBD1 for D (6 bases). The CDR3 has 13 residues. The germline CDR1 and CDR2 sequences are GTSNPN and SVGIG (reference sequence). V gave up 2 bases and J gave up 4 bases, with 10 bases separating them. The CDR3 loop is CAWSPGVADTQYF. CDR3 DNA sequence: TGTGCCTGGAGTCCAGGGGTGGCAGATACGCAGTATTTT.

The CDR3 DNA follows: TGTGCCAGCAGTTGGGGACAGGGGGCTGATGAGCAGTTCTTC. Encoded protein: CASSWGQGADEQFF. The V and J genes are TRBV27 and TRBJ2-1, with 12 nucleotides matching TRBD1. With 4 bases clipped from V and 8 bases from J, the junction kept 3 bases outside the gene matches. Germline CDR1 MNHEY, CDR2 SMNVEV (reference sequence). CDR3 length: 14 amino acids.

CDR3 in amino acids: CASSFSLAIGETQYF. The DNA for the CDR3 is TGTGCCAGCAGCTTCAGTCTCGCAATCGGGGAGACCCAGTACTTC. The chain has TRBV5-4 and TRBJ2-5; no reliable D call. Between the trimmed V and J ends, which lost 2 bases and 5 bases, there was a span of 16 bases. The CDR3 has 15 residues. CDR1 is SGHNT and CDR2 is YYREEE in the germline V gene (reference sequence).

The chain links TRBV9 to TRBJ2-7, with D possibly TRBD2 on 6 matching bases. Trimming shortened V by 3 bases and J by 3 bases, and 13 bases separated the two germline ends. CDR1 is SGDLS, CDR2 YYNGEE, per germline. CDR3 length: 14 amino acids. The CDR3 region has the DNA TGTGCCAGCAGCGCGGGGACTTGGGGCTACGAGCAGTACTTC. It yields the protein CASSAGTWGYEQYF.

The gene calls are TRBV9 and TRBJ2-3; D uncertain. The CDR3 is 12 residues long. V lost 4 bases and J lost 2, with 5 bases in between. The germline gives CDR1 SGDLS, CDR2 YYNGEE. In nucleotides, the CDR3 is TGTGCCAGCAGCACATACACAGATACGCAGTATTTT. This encodes CASSTYTDTQYF.

This clone has only one observation. The chain uses TRBV6-4 and TRBJ2-1; no clear D. The length of the CDR3 is 15 residues. The germline gives CDR1 MRHNA, CDR2 SNTAGT. The germline V and J ends were trimmed by 2 bases and 4 bases, with 12 bases remaining between them. CDR3 DNA: TGTGCCAGCAGTGACACTTTTCCTGTTTACAATGAGCAGTTCTTC. As protein: CASSDTFPVYNEQFF.

The chain carries TRBV19 and TRBJ2-2; TRBD1 is a possible D gene (6 bases). Germline CDR1 reads LNHDA; CDR2 reads SQIVND (reference sequence). V was trimmed by 3 bases and J by 2 bases, leaving 10 bases between them. The CDR3 totals 15 residues. CDR3: CASSINRVNTGELFF. CDR3 in DNA: TGTGCCAGTAGTATCAACAGGGTCAACACCGGGGAGCTGTTTTTT.

This chain links TRBV5-1 with TRBJ2-7; possible D gene TRBD2, 6 bases. Germline values: CDR1 SGHRS, CDR2 YFSETQ. The V end lost 0 bases, the J end lost 4 bases, and 17 bases lay between the germline ends. This CDR3 spans 16 amino acids. CDR3 residues: CASSLGLDSAGYEQYF. CDR3 bases: TGCGCCAGCAGCTTGGGTCTGGATAGTGCGGGATACGAGCAGTACTTC.

This sequence joins TRBV5-1 and TRBJ2-1; 10 bases match TRBD1. Looked up from germline, CDR1 is SGHRS and CDR2 is YFSETQ. V trimming: 5 bases; J trimming: 6 bases; junction bases outside the gene matches: 5. The CDR3 is 14 amino acids. CDR3 loop: CASRRGQGGNEQFF. The CDR3 coding sequence is TGCGCCAGCAGAAGAGGACAGGGGGGCAATGAGCAGTTCTTC.

The chain combines TRBV29-1 with TRBJ2-2; 7 bases fit TRBD1. The germline gives CDR1 SQVTM, CDR2 ANQGSEA. This CDR3 contains 15 residues. With V trimmed by 6 bases and J by 6 bases, 13 bases remained unmatched. CDR3 residues: CSVPGPQGSPGELFF. The CDR3 region has the DNA TGCAGCGTCCCGGGTCCACAGGGGAGTCCCGGGGAGCTGTTTTTT.

The chain has TRBV6-5 and TRBJ1-1, with 8 bases lining up with TRBD1. Trimming took 7 bases from V and 2 from J; bases not matched to a gene: 9. CDR1 and CDR2 from the germline V gene are MNHEY and SVGAGI. CDR3 size: 15 residues. Here the CDR3 DNA reads TGTGCCAGCAATGGACAGGGACTATCAAACACTGAAGCTTTCTTT. Translating gives CASNGQGLSNTEAFF.

This clone appeared a single time. This chain connects TRBV6-1 to TRBJ1-5; 7 nucleotides match TRBD1. This CDR3 is built from 12 residues. J was trimmed by 5 bases and V by 9 bases; bases with no gene match: 4. Germline CDR1 and CDR2: MNHNS and SASEGT. This CDR3 is CASEDRYQPQHF. Written as DNA, the CDR3 is TGTGCCAGTGAGGACAGGTATCAGCCCCAGCATTTT.